This passage covers 8 T cell receptor beta chains from one sample sequenced in a study of cytomegalovirus exposure and HLA in healthy donors. The PCR was carried out with 60 Vbeta primers and 13 Jbeta primers. Only in-frame clones appear in the TCRdb table, and some are missing; sequencing was by immunoSEQ multiplex PCR. There are about 120,000 clones in the sample; around four fifths occur only once, and about 1.8% lies in the top ten. The sample consisted of PBMCs. The receptors derive from a man aged 40-50 years in good health and CMV-seronegative.

In DNA form, the CDR3 reads TGCAGCGTTGAAGATCCCGCGGACAGGGACACTGAAGCTTTCTTT. It specifies CSVEDPADRDTEAFF. The genes are TRBV29-1 and TRBJ1-1, with 8 nucleotides matching TRBD1. The ends lost 0 bases at V and 3 bases at J; junction bases unmatched: 6. From germline, CDR1 is SQVTM and CDR2 ANQGSEA. The CDR3 covers 15 residues.

The chain links TRBV27 to TRBJ2-5; the match to TRBD2 covers 11 bases. The J call is uncertain, as TRBJ2-7 better fits the DNA end. The CDR3 contains 15 residues. Germline lookup yields CDR1 MNHEY and CDR2 SMNVEV (reference sequence). CDR3 loop: CASRPLAGVSYEQYF. The CDR3 DNA sequence: TGTGCCAGCAGGCCACTAGCGGGGGTGTCCTACGAGCAGTACTTC.

The rearrangement uses TRBV7-3 and TRBJ2-5; D might be TRBD2 (5 bases). V gave up 2 bases and J gave up 4 bases, with 20 bases separating them. The CDR3 contains 17 residues. Germline loops: CDR1 SGHTA, CDR2 FQGTGA. CDR3: CASSLDGTGSWVETQYF. CDR3 in DNA: TGTGCCAGCAGCTTAGACGGAACGGGGTCTTGGGTAGAGACCCAGTACTTC.

The rearrangement links TRBV5-1 to TRBJ2-1; 8 bases map to TRBD2. Germline V CDR1 and CDR2: SGHRS, YFSETQ. This CDR3 contains 15 residues. V was pared by 4 bases and J by 0 bases, with 3 bases of the junction left unmatched. The CDR3 DNA reads TGCGCCAGCAGCACCGGGACTAGCTCCTACAATGAGCAGTTCTTC. Its protein product is CASSTGTSSYNEQFF. The variable domain in full, completed from reference TRBV5-1 and TRBJ2-1, reads KAGVTQTPRYLIKTRGQQVTLSCSPISGHRSVSWYQQTPGQGLQFLFEYFSETQRNKGNFPGRFSGRQFSNSRSEMNVSTLELGDSALYLCASSTGTSSYNEQFFGPGTRLTVL.

The chain links TRBV30 to TRBJ1-1; the D is unclear. This CDR3 is built from 12 residues. CDR1 and CDR2 from the germline V gene are GTSNPN and SVGIG (reference sequence). V lost 0 bases and J 7 bases, leaving 9 bases between the germline ends. The CDR3 sequence is CAWSVDRVEAFF. The CDR3 DNA reads TGTGCCTGGAGTGTCGATCGAGTTGAAGCTTTCTTT.

This clone has just one count. This sequence joins TRBV9 and TRBJ1-1, with 11 bases aligning to TRBD1. The CDR3 has 18 residues. Germline loops: CDR1 SGDLS, CDR2 YYNGEE. J lost 3 bases, V lost 0 bases, and 10 bases had no gene match. The CDR3 protein is CASSVGIRTGGADTEAFF. CDR3 DNA: TGTGCCAGCAGCGTAGGTATACGGACAGGGGGCGCCGACACTGAAGCTTTCTTT.

This clone has just one count. This sequence joins TRBV7-8 and TRBJ1-1, with D maybe TRBD1 (5 bases). Trimming stripped 3 bases from V and 4 bases from J, with 9 bases between. Germline values: CDR1 SGHVS, CDR2 FQNEAQ. CDR3 length equals 13 residues. This CDR3 is CASSFGGGTEAFF. The CDR3 bases are TGTGCCAGCAGCTTCGGGGGGGGCACTGAAGCTTTCTTT.

The chain couples TRBV29-1 to TRBJ2-5; the D gene is possibly TRBD2 (5 bases). CDR1 SQVTM and CDR2 ANQGSEA come from the germline V gene. V dropped 2 bases and J dropped 5 bases, with 12 bases sitting between them. The CDR3 is 13 amino acids. The CDR3 bases are TGCAGCGTTGAATTCGGGGTTGGGGAGACCCAGTACTTC. Its protein product is CSVEFGVGETQYF. Filled out from reference TRBV29-1 and TRBJ2-5, the complete variable domain reads SAVISQKPSRDICQRGTSLTIQCQVDSQVTMMFWYRQQPGQSLTLIATANQGSEATYESGFVIDKFPISRPNLTFSTLTVSNMSPEDSSIYLCSVEFGVGETQYFGPGTRLLVL.